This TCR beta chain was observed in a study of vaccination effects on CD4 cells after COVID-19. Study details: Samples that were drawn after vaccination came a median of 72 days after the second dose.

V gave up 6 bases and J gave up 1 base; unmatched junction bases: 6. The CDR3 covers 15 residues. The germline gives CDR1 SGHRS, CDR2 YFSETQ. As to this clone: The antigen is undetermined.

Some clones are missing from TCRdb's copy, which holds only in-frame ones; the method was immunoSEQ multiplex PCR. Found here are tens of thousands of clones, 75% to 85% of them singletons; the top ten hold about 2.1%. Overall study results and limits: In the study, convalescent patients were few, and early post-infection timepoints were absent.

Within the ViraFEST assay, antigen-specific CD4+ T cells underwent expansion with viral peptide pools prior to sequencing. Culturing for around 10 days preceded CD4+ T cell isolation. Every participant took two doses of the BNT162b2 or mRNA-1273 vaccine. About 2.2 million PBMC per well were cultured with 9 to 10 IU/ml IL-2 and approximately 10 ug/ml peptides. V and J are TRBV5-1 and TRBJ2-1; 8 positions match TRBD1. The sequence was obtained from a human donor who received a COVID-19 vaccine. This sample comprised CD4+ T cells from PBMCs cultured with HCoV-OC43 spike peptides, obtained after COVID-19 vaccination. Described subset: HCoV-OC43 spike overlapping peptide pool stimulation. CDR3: CASMDRAQSYNEQFF. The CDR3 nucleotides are TGCGCCAGCATGGACAGGGCCCAGTCCTACAATGAGCAGTTCTTC. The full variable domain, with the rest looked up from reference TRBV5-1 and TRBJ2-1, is KAGVTQTPRYLIKTRGQQVTLSCSPISGHRSVSWYQQTPGQGLQFLFEYFSETQRNKGNFPGRFSGRQFSNSRSEMNVSTLELGDSALYLCASMDRAQSYNEQFFGPGTRLTVL.